These T cell receptor beta chains were read from a single sample in a study of cytomegalovirus exposure and HLA in healthy donors. Libraries were prepared by immunoSEQ multiplex PCR; TCRdb keeps only in-frame clonotypes and omits some of them. Among some 98,000 clones, approximately 88% were seen once, and the ten largest hold around 3.9%. Sequencing used PBMCs. All receptors come from a young woman in good health and CMV-seronegative. The CDR3 runs from the conserved cysteine through the conserved F or W. A D gene is named only where the DNA matches it firmly. For some rows the clone size is stated as once, few or many, or as a class when expanded; others skip it.

v_gene	d_gene	abundance	j_gene	CDR3nt	CDR3aa
TRBV6-1	NA	once	TRBJ2-2	TGTGCCAGCAGTGAAAGGACAACGGCCGGGGAGCTGTTTTTT	CASSERTTAGELFF
TRBV7-3	TRBD1	NA	TRBJ1-1	TGTGCCAGCAGCCAAGGACAGGGCGTGCATGCTTTCTTT	CASSQGQGVHAFF
TRBV7-8	TRBD2	NA	TRBJ2-1	TGTGCCAGCACCTCTGGACTAGTCTACAATGAGCAGTTCTTC	CASTSGLVYNEQFF
TRBV11-2	TRBD1	once	TRBJ1-1	TGTGCCAGCAGCCCACGACAGGGTGGCACTGAAGCTTTCTTT	CASSPRQGGTEAFF
TRBV25-1	NA	NA	TRBJ2-5	TGTGCCAGCGGTACAGCGGGCCTTACCCAAGAGACCCAGTACTTC	CASGTAGLTQETQYF
TRBV7-2	NA	NA	TRBJ1-1	TGTGCCAGCAGCTTAGAGGTCCTGGCCGGGGGGTTACACACTGAAGCTTTCTTT	CASSLEVLAGGLHTEAFF
TRBV2	TRBD1	once	TRBJ2-7	TGTGCCAGCCGGGACAGGGAGGACGAGCAGTACTTC	CASRDREDEQYF
TRBV28	NA	once	TRBJ2-2	TGTGCCAGCAGTTTGTCCGCAGGGGCCGGGGAGCTGTTTTTT	CASSLSAGAGELFF
TRBV2	TRBD1	few	TRBJ1-5	TGTGCCAGCAGACTAGATGGACAGGGTACTCAGCCCCAGCATTTT	CASRLDGQGTQPQHF
TRBV28	TRBD1	NA	TRBJ2-5	TGTGCCAGCAGGGGACAGGGAGGAAGAGAGACCCAGTACTTC	CASRGQGGRETQYF
TRBV5-4	TRBD2	NA	TRBJ2-5	TGTGCCAGCAGTTCCCCGCATTGGGAGGGGGAGACCCAGTACTTC	CASSSPHWEGETQYF
TRBV19	NA	NA	TRBJ2-3	TGTGCCAGTAGTATAGCGGGAGCTGGGGCAGATACGCAGTATTTT	CASSIAGAGADTQYF
TRBV7-9	NA	NA	TRBJ1-3	TGTGCCAGCAGCTTTGAAGGGGCAGGAAACACCATATATTTT	CASSFEGAGNTIYF
TRBV6-1	TRBD2	NA	TRBJ2-7	TGTGCCAGCATAAACCCCACTAGCGGGAGGCGCGAGCAGTACTTC	CASINPTSGRREQYF
TRBV27	NA	NA	TRBJ1-4	TGTGCCAGCAGCCCCGAGGGGGGGGCCTCTAATGAAAAACTGTTTTTT	CASSPEGGASNEKLFF
TRBV6-5	TRBD1	NA	TRBJ2-7	TGTGCCAGCGGTCGGACAGGTGGATACGAGCAGTACTTC	CASGRTGGYEQYF
TRBV25-1	NA	NA	TRBJ1-6	TGTGCCAGCAGTGATACCCCCGGCAGGTCATCACCCCTCCACTTT	CASSDTPGRSSPLHF
TRBV25-1	NA	few	TRBJ2-7	TGTGCCAGCAGTCCGGGAACGGGGAAGCAGTACTTC	CASSPGTGKQYF
TRBV29-1	TRBD1	NA	TRBJ2-7	TGCAGCGTTGAAGGACAGGGCCTCTACGAGCAGTACTTC	CSVEGQGLYEQYF
TRBV9	NA	NA	TRBJ1-1	TGTGCCAGCAGCGTAATGGGCTCTGAAGCTTTCTTT	CASSVMGSEAFF
TRBV7-9	NA	NA	TRBJ1-1	TGTGCCAGCAGCATAGAGGGGCAGACCACTGAAGCTTTCTTT	CASSIEGQTTEAFF
TRBV23-1	NA	NA	TRBJ2-1	TGCGCCAGCAGTCAATCGTGGTCCAGGGGCAATGAGCAGTTCTTC	CASSQSWSRGNEQFF